This T cell receptor (beta chain) was identified in a study of blood T cell repertoires in COVID-19. Assay used: immunoSEQ multiplex PCR; TCRdb lists only in-frame clones, some missing. The top ten clones hold over 9.5% of a sample with some 130,000 clones, approximately 86% of them seen once. V gave up 6 bases and J gave up 6 bases; unmatched junction bases: 7. CDR1 MGHDK and CDR2 SYGVNS come from the germline V gene. The CDR3 has 14 residues. This clone was detected once. V and J are TRBV25-1 and TRBJ1-5, with 8 bases lining up with TRBD1. The material sequenced was peripheral blood. The clonotype originates from a woman in her 70s with COVID-19, enrolled during active disease. CDR3 coding DNA: TGTGCCAGCAGCTCGGCAGGGGGCTTTCAGCCCCAGCATTTT. Encoded protein: CASSSAGGFQPQHF.